This is a list of T cell receptor beta chains from one sample in a study of blood T cell repertoires in COVID-19. The protocol was immunoSEQ multiplex PCR, while the TCRdb copy is restricted to in-frame clones and leaves out a portion. Of about 220,000 clones detected, around 87% appear once; the ten largest clones hold over 3%. The sample consisted of PBMCs or T cells enriched from blood (not recorded which). Receptors originate from a woman between 18 and 29 years old in a cohort exposed to, infected with or recovered from COVID-19 (not recorded which). CDR3s leave out the opening cysteine and the closing phenylalanine or tryptophan.

>TRBJ2-1|TRBV24-1
ATSDYGQGRFHNEQF
>TRBJ2-5|TRBV28
ASSLVQGAKETQY
>TRBJ1-2|TRBV6-5
ASTSGRDGYYGYT
>TRBJ2-5|TRBV19
ASSPTAGGITETQY
>TRBJ1-1|TRBV5-1
ASSLVGRSDGRGGDTEAF
>TRBJ1-5|TRBV19
ASSTGTGANQPQH
>TRBJ2-3|TRBV5-1
ASSFWGRDTQY
>TRBJ2-3|TRBV7-3
ASSLPRISDTQY
>TRBJ2-7|TRBV3-1/TRBV3-2
ASSHAWRDRIYEQY
>TRBJ1-4|TRBV5-1
ASSLAPGGSNEKLF
>TRBJ1-2|TRBV6-5
ASSYSGGPLGYGYT
>TRBJ1-1|TRBV19
ASTRDRENTEAF
>TRBJ1-5|TRBV7-3
ASSSLGDTNQPQH
>TRBJ2-1|TRBV29-1
SVLTLGGEQF
>TRBJ2-7|TRBV9
ASSTRTGARMNYYYEQY
>TRBJ2-3|TRBV5-1
ASSSNYKSTDTQY
>TRBJ1-6|TRBV7-6
ASSLQEGFGSPLH
>TRBJ2-3|TRBV7-9
ASSLVGGYTDTQY
>TRBJ1-2|TRBV28
ASRPPGTGDLGYT
>TRBJ1-4|TRBV10-3
AIRAGGATNEKLF
>TRBJ2-2|TRBV24-1
ATQTGLGELF
>TRBJ2-2|TRBV19
ASRDTGQGALNTGELF
>TRBJ2-3|TRBV5-1
ASSKQGDTDTQY
>TRBJ1-4|TRBV19
ASRGGENEKLF
>TRBJ1-1|TRBV2
ASSPRTVPNTEAF
>TRBJ1-3|TRBV28
ASSVGGTRNTIY
>TRBJ2-7|TRBV24-1
ATSDETGGGYEQY
>TRBJ2-7|TRBV2
ASVQGAGEQY
>TRBJ1-2|TRBV6-1
ASSEVGQGNGYT
>TRBJ1-1|TRBV14
ASSQDRNTEAF
>TRBJ2-3|TRBV28
ASSFELSTDTQY
>TRBJ1-6|TRBV11-2
ASSSITGGSPLH
>TRBJ2-3|TRBV5-1
ASSSGQEITQY
>TRBJ1-2|TRBV5-1
ASSLDATPSGYT
>TRBJ1-5|TRBV2
ASSRDTYQPQH
>TRBJ2-2|TRBV7-9
ASSRTDTGELF
>TRBJ1-5|TRBV28
ASSLNRGLQH
>TRBJ1-6|TRBV28
ASSSREAPLH
>TRBJ1-2|TRBV3-1/TRBV3-2
ASSQGTANYGYT
>TRBJ1-5|TRBV7-2
ASSLTVGTVSNQPQH
>TRBJ1-2|TRBV28
ASSPRQGTNYGYT
>TRBJ1-2|TRBV4-1
ASSRLPEKNNYGYT
>TRBJ1-2|TRBV19
ASRTSGGAGGYT
>TRBJ1-1|TRBV9
ASSDTVNTEAF
>TRBJ2-5|TRBV6-1
ASSEYQRRGETQY
>TRBJ1-1|TRBV4-2
ASSQWKGVTEAF
>TRBJ2-7|TRBV27
ASNGANSPYEQY
>TRBJ1-3|TRBV9
ASSAGTTNTIY
>TRBJ1-2|TRBV3-1/TRBV3-2
ASSQGWLAGYGYT
>TRBJ1-5|TRBV19
ASSIISGSNQPQH
>TRBJ2-5|TRBV6-6
ASSRSTAQETQY
>TRBJ1-2|TRBV9
ASSVNTVSLGYT
>TRBJ2-7|TRBV7-9
ASSAAGGPNYEQY
>TRBJ2-1|TRBV4-1
ASSKELAGGRAGQF
>TRBJ1-5|TRBV12-3/TRBV12-4
ASSPGEGQPQH
>TRBJ2-1|TRBV14
ASSQDPREDYNEQF
>TRBJ1-2|TRBV6-5
ASSPGTGFYGYT